Listed below are T cell receptor beta chains from one sample, sequenced in a study of T-cell memory formation after mild COVID-19. TCRdb reprocessed the 5' RACE reads with MiXCR, giving one entry per CDR3 protein. This sample carries 450,000 or so distinct CDR3 sequences, roughly 25% of them seen once, and the ten largest clones take approximately 12%. Sequencing was performed on PBMCs or a T cell subset sorted from them (not recorded which). The receptors were sampled from an adult woman who had mild COVID-19 (a few samples of this study predate the infection). Cell type and time point are not known. Each CDR3 is given with its conserved first and last residue. D genes are given only for firm matches. Rows may omit the clone size; those that give it use once, few, many or a size class.

d_call j_call clone_size v_call cdr3_nt cdr3_aa
TRBD1 TRBJ2-6 few TRBV7-3 TGTGCCAGCAGCTTGTATCCGGGACAGGACGCCTCTGGGGCCAACGTCCTGACTTTC CASSLYPGQDASGANVLTF
- TRBJ1-2 - TRBV19 TGTGCCAGTAGCACTGAAGGCTATGGCTACACCTTC CASSTEGYGYTF
TRBD2 TRBJ2-4 - TRBV12-3/TRBV12-4 TGTGCCAGCAGCCCGAGACTTGGGACTACCCTGATAGGCAAAAACATTCAGTACTTC CASSPRLGTTLIGKNIQYF
- TRBJ1-4 - TRBV5-6 TGTGCCAGCAGCCGGCGGGGGGAAAAACTGTTTTTT CASSRRGEKLFF
- TRBJ1-2 few TRBV20-1 TGCAGTGCTAGAGATCCTAAGGAAGGCTACACCTTC CSARDPKEGYTF
- TRBJ1-2 - TRBV4-2 TGTGCCAGCAGCCAAGAGGGCAGTTCTAACTATGGCTACACCTTC CASSQEGSSNYGYTF
- TRBJ2-3 few TRBV5-6 TGTGCCAGCAGCTTAACCGGGAGAAGAGAGATAGATACGCAGTATTTT CASSLTGRREIDTQYF
- TRBJ1-1 - TRBV6-6 TGTGCCAGCAGTTACTCGGCCAGCACGAACACTGAAGCTTTCTTT CASSYSASTNTEAFF
- TRBJ2-1 - TRBV27 TGTGCCAGCACCTTGCTTGGACAGACAGGCGGGAATGAGCAGTTCTTC CASTLLGQTGGNEQFF
TRBD2 TRBJ2-1 few TRBV5-1 TGCGCCAGCGGACTAGCGGGGGCCTCCTACAATGAGCAGTTCTTC CASGLAGASYNEQFF
- TRBJ1-6 few TRBV12-3/TRBV12-4 TGTGCCAGCAGTTTGGAGAGGGGGATTTCACCCCTCCACTTT CASSLERGISPLHF
- TRBJ1-1 few TRBV11-2 TGTGCCAGCAGCTTAGACTCTTTTCGAGAGGCTACTCCCCTGAACACTGAAGCTTTCTTT CASSLDSFREATPLNTEAFF
TRBD1 TRBJ2-7 many TRBV29-1 TGCAGCGTTGAGCTCCGATCCGGGACAGGGTACGAGCAGTACTTC CSVELRSGTGYEQYF
- TRBJ2-1 few TRBV6-5 TGTGCCAGCAGTTACAGTTATGAGCAGTTCTTC CASSYSYEQFF
- TRBJ2-5 - TRBV3-1 TGTGCCAGCAGCCAAGATCGAGTAAACCAAGAGACCCAGTACTTC CASSQDRVNQETQYF
TRBD2 TRBJ2-7 - TRBV4-1 TGCGCCAGCAGCCGCCTAGCGGGGCCCCGATACGAGCAGTACTTC CASSRLAGPRYEQYF
TRBD2 TRBJ2-7 few TRBV6-6 TGTGCCAGCAGTTACACTAGCGGGGGGGAGGGCGAGCAGTACTTC CASSYTSGGEGEQYF
- TRBJ2-3 many TRBV6-4 TGTGCCAGCAGTGAGGGGACACGCACCCGTTATACGCAGTATTTT CASSEGTRTRYTQYF